The text below deals with one TCR beta chain. This table comes from immunoSEQ multiplex PCR, and its TCRdb copy is limited to in-frame clones, with some not included. The repertoire holds some 82,000 clones, with around 87% as singletons. CDR1 is LNHDA, CDR2 SQIVND, per germline (reference sequence). V lost 1 base and J lost 5; bases outside the gene matches: 9. The CDR3 has 17 residues. This entry belongs to a study of control samples from healthy donors and cancer patients. What was sequenced was blood. The receptor comes from a man aged 50 to 60 in good health. The J gene is TRBJ2-5, the V gene TRBV19; 11 nucleotides agree with TRBD2. In DNA, the CDR3 is TGTGCCAGTAGTATAGGAAATAGCGGGGGGGCCTCGGAGACCCAGTACTTC. It specifies CASSIGNSGGASETQYF.